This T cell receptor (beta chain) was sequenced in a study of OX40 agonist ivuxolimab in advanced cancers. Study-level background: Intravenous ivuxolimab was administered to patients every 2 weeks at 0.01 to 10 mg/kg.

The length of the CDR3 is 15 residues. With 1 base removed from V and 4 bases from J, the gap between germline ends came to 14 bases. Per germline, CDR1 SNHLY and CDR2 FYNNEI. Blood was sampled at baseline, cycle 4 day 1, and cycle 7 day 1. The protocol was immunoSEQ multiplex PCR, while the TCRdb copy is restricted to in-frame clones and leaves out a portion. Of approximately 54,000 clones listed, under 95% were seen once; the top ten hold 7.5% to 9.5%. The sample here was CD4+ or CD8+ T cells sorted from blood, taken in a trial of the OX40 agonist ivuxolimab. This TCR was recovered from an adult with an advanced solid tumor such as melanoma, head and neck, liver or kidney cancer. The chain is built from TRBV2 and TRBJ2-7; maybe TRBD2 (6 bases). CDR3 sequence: CASSEVDSGKYEQYF. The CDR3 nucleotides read TGTGCCAGCAGTGAAGTAGATAGCGGAAAGTACGAGCAGTACTTC.